This TCR beta chain was sequenced in a study of blood T cell repertoires in COVID-19. Study at large: COVID-19 samples from acute and convalescent phases originated in the United States, Italy and Spain. Sample material is recorded as cDNA or gDNA derived from T cells, B-cell-depleted T cells, or PBMCs.

Only in-frame clones appear in the TCRdb table, and some are missing; sequencing was by immunoSEQ multiplex PCR. This sample has about 150,000 clones, with 80% to 90% found just once. The CDR3 extends over 17 amino acids. CDR1 is KGHSH, CDR2 LQKENI, per germline. V shed 2 bases, J shed 4 bases, and the junction held 13 bases outside the gene matches. Seattle-derived patients entered the study during active infection and were followed longitudinally. The clonotype comes from a woman aged 80 or over with COVID-19, enrolled during active disease. This rearrangement joins TRBV18 to TRBJ2-7, with 8 bases fitting TRBD1. Sample: peripheral blood. The CDR3 is CASSPNPPQGVIYEQYF. As DNA, the CDR3 is TGTGCCAGCTCACCAAATCCCCCACAGGGGGTTATATACGAGCAGTACTTC.